The T cell receptor (beta chain) under discussion was sequenced for a study of STAT5B mutations in CD4+ large granular lymphocyte leukemia. This was a survey-level run. Produced via immunoSEQ multiplex PCR; TCRdb's table is partial and in-frame only. This sample has over 25,000 clones, with around 74% found just once. V was trimmed by 3 bases and J by 4 bases, leaving 9 bases between them. The germline CDR1 and CDR2 sequences are SGHRS and YFSETQ. This CDR3 region has 13 residues. A few counts support this clone. The sequencing input was CD4+ T cells from blood buffy coats. This clonotype originated in a human donor in good health. This rearrangement joins TRBV5-1 to TRBJ2-3, with a possible D match to TRBD1 (6 bases). CDR3 sequence: CASSSTGPDTQYF. Here the CDR3 DNA reads TGCGCCAGCAGCTCTACAGGGCCAGATACGCAGTATTTT.